This is a list of T cell receptor beta chains from one sample in a study of T-cell memory formation after mild COVID-19. TCRdb re-called the 5' RACE reads with MiXCR, one entry per CDR3 protein. The repertoire holds about 400,000 distinct CDR3 sequences, more than 20% seen once, with around 12% in the top ten. The sample was PBMCs or a T cell subset sorted from them (not recorded which). The origin of the receptors is an adult woman who had mild COVID-19 (a few samples of this study predate the infection). Cell type and time point are not known. Each CDR3 is given with its conserved first and last residue. D genes are given only for firm matches. A row's size may be missing; if present it is once, few, many or a size class.

v_call	j_call	d_call	clone_size	cdr3_nt	cdr3_aa
TRBV11-1	TRBJ2-1	-	few	TGTGCCAGCAGCTTAGACAGCGTGATGGAAAATGAGCAGTTCTTC	CASSLDSVMENEQFF
TRBV7-9	TRBJ2-3	-	few	TGTGCCAGCAGCTTTTGGTTAGTGGGGAATGCAGATACGCAGTATTTT	CASSFWLVGNADTQYF
TRBV5-1	TRBJ2-1	-	few	TGCGCCAGCAGCTTTGACGACAGTTCTAACTACAATGAGCAGTTCTTC	CASSFDDSSNYNEQFF
TRBV3-1	TRBJ2-2	TRBD1	-	TGTGCCAGCAGCTCACAGGGGGTTCAGGCCGGGGAGCTGTTTTTT	CASSSQGVQAGELFF
TRBV20-1	TRBJ1-2	TRBD1	-	TGCAGTGCTCAACCGGGACAGGGTAGGGGCTACACCTTC	CSAQPGQGRGYTF
TRBV5-1	TRBJ2-1	TRBD1	many	TGTGCCAGCAGCTTGACAGGGGGGTCCTACAATGAGCAGTTCTTC	CASSLTGGSYNEQFF
TRBV30	TRBJ2-5	-	-	TGTGCCTGGAGTTTGACAGGTCAAGAGACCCAGTACTTC	CAWSLTGQETQYF
TRBV12-3/TRBV12-4	TRBJ2-7	-	few	TGTGCCAGCAGTTTGCGGCGGCGGAACGAGCAGTACTTC	CASSLRRRNEQYF
TRBV19	TRBJ1-1	-	-	TGTGCCAGTATGGACATGCGTTTCACTGAAGCTTTCTTT	CASMDMRFTEAFF
TRBV11-2	TRBJ2-3	-	-	TGTGCCAGCGCTACCCCCGATACGCAGTATTTT	CASATPDTQYF